This T cell receptor beta chain derives from a study of blood T cell repertoires in COVID-19. Study in general: Italy, Spain and the United States were the sources of the convalescent and acute COVID-19 samples. T cells, B-cell-depleted T cells, or PBMCs supplied cDNA or gDNA.

Germline CDR1 and CDR2: SEHNR and FQNEAQ (reference sequence). V lost 5 bases to trimming and J lost 4 bases; unmatched junction nucleotides: 9. CDR3 size: 17 residues. Seattle researchers signed up patients amid active infection and tracked them longitudinally. Original handling: Reference gene primer amplification gave nucleated cell count estimates. Produced via immunoSEQ multiplex PCR; TCRdb's table is partial and in-frame only. V and J calls and clone size are as listed in that table; D and trimming were resolved from the DNA. The sample includes 350,000 to 500,000 clones, about 90% seen only once; the top ten take 0.8% to 0.9%.

The material sequenced was peripheral blood. The source of this sequence is a man aged 18 to 29 with COVID-19, enrolled during active disease. This chain joins TRBV7-9 and TRBJ2-3; 13 bases match TRBD2. As DNA, the CDR3 is TGTGCCAGCAGCGAAAGACTAGCGGGGGGCTATCCAGATACGCAGTATTTT. This sequence encodes CASSERLAGGYPDTQYF.